The 26 T cell receptor beta chains in this list originate from one sample, sequenced in a study of blood T cell repertoires in COVID-19. Measured with immunoSEQ multiplex PCR; TCRdb has only the in-frame clones, and not every one. The table has approximately 94,000 clones, around 85% seen once. The sample consisted of peripheral blood. All receptors come from a man in his fifties or sixties with active or convalescent COVID-19.

The chain carries TRBV5-4 and TRBJ2-3, with 14 nucleotides matching TRBD2. The CDR3 consists of 18 residues. V was clipped by 4 bases and J by 0 bases; unmatched bases: 7. In germline, CDR1 is SGHNT, CDR2 YYREEE (reference sequence). The CDR3 DNA sequence: TGTGCCAGCAGCCCGGGACTAGCGGGAGCCTCTAGCACAGATACGCAGTATTTT. The encoded protein is CASSPGLAGASSTDTQYF.

This rearrangement joins TRBV5-1 to TRBJ2-7; 9 positions agree with TRBD2. This CDR3 has 15 residues. The ends lost 4 bases at V and 7 bases at J; junction bases unmatched: 12. CDR1 is SGHRS and CDR2 is YFSETQ in the germline V gene. The CDR3 sequence is CASSTSAGGLGEQYF. In DNA form, the CDR3 reads TGCGCCAGCAGCACGTCAGCGGGAGGACTTGGAGAGCAGTACTTC.

J is TRBJ1-4 and V is TRBV4-1; 9 nucleotides line up with TRBD1. Germline trimming cut 4 bases from V and 8 bases from J; bases unmatched to any gene: 8. CDR1 is MGHRA and CDR2 is YSYEKL in the germline V gene. This CDR3 region has 15 residues. DNA of the CDR3: TGCGCCAGCAGCCCTCGGGACAGGGAGGAGGAAAAACTGTTTTTT. This translates into CASSPRDREEEKLFF.

This chain links TRBV28 with TRBJ1-1; 7 bases are shared with TRBD1. Germline CDR1 MDHEN, CDR2 SYDVKM. V shed 5 bases, J shed 0 bases, and the junction held 12 bases outside the gene matches. CDR3 length: 17 amino acids. The DNA of the CDR3 is TGTGCCAGCAGTCCTACCGGGACAGCCAATATGAACACTGAAGCTTTCTTT. Protein: CASSPTGTANMNTEAFF.

In this sample, this clone turned up a few times. This chain joins TRBV5-1 and TRBJ1-1; perhaps TRBD1 as D (6 bases). The CDR3 extends over 15 amino acids. Per the germline V gene, CDR1 is SGHRS and CDR2 is YFSETQ. Trimming shortened V by 3 bases and J by 3 bases, and 15 bases separated the two germline ends. CDR3 sequence reads: CASSSGGTWDTEAFF. The CDR3 nucleotides are TGCGCCAGCAGCTCCGGTGGGACATGGGACACTGAAGCTTTCTTT.

DNA of the CDR3: TGCGCCAGCGACGACAGGGGGGACGAAAAACTGTTTTTT. Its protein is CASDDRGDEKLFF. J is TRBJ1-4 and V is TRBV23-1, with 9 bases lining up with TRBD1. TRBV23-1 is given ORF status, its function remaining uncertain. Losses at the gene ends were 8 bases for V and 8 bases for J; bases not matched to a gene: 6. The CDR3 runs 13 residues.

This clone was counted between two and nine times. The rearrangement links TRBV19 to TRBJ2-1, with TRBD2 as a possible D gene (5 bases). Germline-derived CDR1 and CDR2 are LNHDA and SQIVND (reference sequence). Trimming shortened V by 5 bases and J by 0 bases, and 11 bases separated the two germline ends. This CDR3 spans 15 amino acids. CDR3 sequence (DNA): TGTGCCAGTAGTTCGAGCGGCCTCTCCTACAATGAGCAGTTCTTC. It encodes CASSSSGLSYNEQFF.

The chain employs TRBV7-9 and TRBJ2-7; 9 bases line up with TRBD1. Germline CDR1 reads SEHNR; CDR2 reads FQNEAQ (reference sequence). This CDR3 has 15 amino acids. Trimming at V came to 5 bases and at J to 6 bases, leaving 11 bases not matched to a gene. CDR3 DNA: TGTGCCAGCAGCACTCCCGGGACAGGGAGGTCCGAGCAGTACTTC. This translates into CASSTPGTGRSEQYF.

The chain has TRBV7-3 and TRBJ2-2, with a tentative D call TRBD1 (5 bases). Trimming pared 1 base from V and 7 bases from J, leaving 10 bases between. The CDR3 covers 14 residues. CDR1 and CDR2 from the germline V gene are SGHTA and FQGTGA. The CDR3 region has the DNA TGTGCCAGCAGCTTAATGCAGGGTGGCGGGGAGCTGTTTTTT. Its protein product is CASSLMQGGGELFF.

Points on this clone: The junction departs from the called germline gene at one end, perhaps through a read error. This chain's CDR3 is CASSSGSGLGNF. DNA for the CDR3: TGCGCCAGCAGCTCGGGCTCGGGGTTAGGGAACTTC. The chain recombines TRBV5-1 with TRBJ2-7; D perhaps matches TRBD2 (5 bases). This CDR3 has 12 residues. CDR1 is SGHRS, CDR2 YFSETQ, per germline.

This chain connects TRBV4-2 to TRBJ2-6; TRBD2 might be the D (5 bases). The germline V and J ends were trimmed by 2 bases and 0 bases, with 14 bases remaining between them. The CDR3 consists of 18 residues. CDR1 is LGHNA and CDR2 is YNFKEQ in the germline V gene. The CDR3 DNA follows: TGTGCCAGCAGCCAACCGGAGCGGACCGACTCTGGGGCCAACGTCCTGACTTTC. Its translation: CASSQPERTDSGANVLTF.

The table lists this clone with a few counts. The chain is built from TRBV5-1 and TRBJ2-3; D ambiguous. With 0 bases removed from V and 0 bases from J, the gap between germline ends came to 8 bases. This CDR3 comprises 15 residues. The germline V gene has CDR1 SGHRS and CDR2 YFSETQ. In nucleotides, the CDR3 is TGCGCCAGCAGCTTGGGTGCGGTTAGCACAGATACGCAGTATTTT. This gives the protein CASSLGAVSTDTQYF.

This sequence joins TRBV10-2 and TRBJ1-5; TRBD1 is a possible D gene (5 bases). Per germline, CDR1 WSHSY and CDR2 SAAADI. The CDR3 totals 14 residues. V lost 5 bases, J lost 0 bases, and 8 bases lay in between. In DNA form, the CDR3 reads TGCGCCAGCAGTTGGACACGTAGCAATCAGCCCCAGCATTTT. Translation gives CASSWTRSNQPQHF.

The V call is TRBV21-1, the J call TRBJ1-2. TRBV21-1 is a listed pseudogene. There are 13 residues in the CDR3. CDR3 coding DNA: TGTGCCAGACGCTGGGGGGCTAACTATGGCTACACCTTC. It codes for CARRWGANYGYTF.

The rearrangement links TRBV27 to TRBJ1-6; a possible D gene is TRBD1 (6 bases). V lost 2 bases and J 11 bases, leaving 16 bases between the germline ends. The CDR3 totals 15 residues. The germline V gene encodes CDR1 MNHEY and CDR2 SMNVEV (reference sequence). CDR3 protein: CASSLRGRGGTPLHF. The CDR3 coding sequence is TGTGCCAGCAGTTTAAGGGGCAGGGGAGGGACACCCCTCCACTTT.

Concerning this clone: A read error may account for a junction end that differs from germline. The gene calls are TRBV7-7 and TRBJ1-1; D not certain. Germline values: CDR1 SSHAT, CDR2 FNYEAQ (reference sequence). The CDR3 covers 13 residues. CDR3 protein: CASSRDSNTEAFF. CDR3 nucleotides: TGTGCTAGCAGTCGCGACTCGAACACTGAAGCTTTCTTT.

The rearrangement uses TRBV6-1 and TRBJ1-2; D is unresolved. Trimming took off 0 bases at V and 8 bases at J, with 16 bases between the two ends. The length of the CDR3 is 15 residues. Per the germline V gene, CDR1 is MNHNS and CDR2 is SASEGT. As DNA, the CDR3 is TGTGCCAGCAGTGAAGCGCTTCAGTCCCCAAACGGCTACACCTTC. Protein: CASSEALQSPNGYTF.

This chain links TRBV11-3 with TRBJ2-5; D perhaps matches TRBD2 (5 bases). Germline assignment: CDR1 SGHNT and CDR2 YENEEA. The CDR3 has 14 residues. The V end was cut by 5 bases, the J end by 7 bases, with 17 bases between. CDR3 protein: CASSLRAAEGTQYF. The CDR3 DNA follows: TGTGCCAGCAGCCTGCGGGCTGCCGAGGGGACCCAGTACTTC.

This clone was found once. V gene TRBV7-9 combines with J gene TRBJ2-5; weak D call: TRBD2 (5 bases). The CDR3 runs 13 residues. Trimming stripped 3 bases from V and 5 bases from J, with 10 bases between. Germline CDR1 SEHNR, CDR2 FQNEAQ (reference sequence). CDR3 sequence (DNA): TGTGCCAGCAGCTTGCGCGGGTTGGAGACCCAGTACTTC. Translated: CASSLRGLETQYF.

The chain joins TRBV30 to TRBJ2-1, with 7 nucleotides matching TRBD2. The ends lost 1 base at V and 0 bases at J; junction bases unmatched: 9. The CDR3 loop spans 17 amino acids. The germline V gene encodes CDR1 GTSNPN and CDR2 SVGIG (reference sequence). CDR3 sequence (DNA): TGTGCCTGGAGTGGCACCTCGGGAGGTAGCTCCTACAATGAGCAGTTCTTC. It specifies CAWSGTSGGSSYNEQFF. Looking up the rest from reference TRBV30 and TRBJ2-1 gives the full variable domain: SQTIHQWPATLVQPVGSPLSLECTVEGTSNPNLYWYRQAAGRGLQLLFYSVGIGQISSEVPQNLSASRPQDRQFILSSKKLLLSDSGFYLCAWSGTSGGSSYNEQFFGPGTRLTVL.

The chain is built from TRBV5-6 and TRBJ1-1; TRBD1 is a possible D gene (6 bases). Trimming pared 4 bases from V and 1 base from J, leaving 11 bases between. Germline assignment: CDR1 SGHDT and CDR2 YYEEEE. There are 14 residues in the CDR3. Here the CDR3 DNA reads TGTGCCAGCAGCAGGCCGACAGGGAACACTGAAGCTTTCTTT. Translated: CASSRPTGNTEAFF.

The J gene is TRBJ1-1, the V gene TRBV19; 9 bases fit TRBD1. V trimming: 1 base; J trimming: 4 bases; junction bases outside the gene matches: 7. Germline V gene data show CDR1 as LNHDA and CDR2 as SQIVND (reference sequence). The CDR3 is 16 residues long. Here the CDR3 reads CASSIGDRAYGTEAFF. For the CDR3, the DNA is TGTGCCAGTAGTATAGGGGACAGGGCGTACGGCACTGAAGCTTTCTTT.

This clone was seen once. The CDR3 spells CARSLCLGSFSTDTQYF. CDR3 nucleotide sequence: TGTGCCAGAAGCTTGTGCCTCGGTTCCTTCAGCACAGATACGCAGTATTTT. The chain is built from TRBV5-3 and TRBJ2-3; D gene unclear. TRBV5-3 is reported as an ORF; its role is uncertain. V lost 1 base to trimming and J lost 0 bases, with 15 bases between them. The CDR3 length is 17 residues.

The J gene is TRBJ2-2, the V gene TRBV12-3 or TRBV12-4, with 7 bases that match TRBD2. Trimming at V came to 11 bases and at J to 4 bases, leaving 7 bases not matched to a gene. CDR3 size: 13 residues. CDR3 loop: CALDVAGTGELFF. The CDR3 DNA sequence: TGTGCCTTGGATGTAGCGGGCACCGGGGAGCTGTTTTTT.

The V and J genes are TRBV18 and TRBJ1-5; 7 bases line up with TRBD1. Per the germline V gene, CDR1 is KGHSH and CDR2 is LQKENI. CDR3 length: 16 residues. V shed 5 bases and J 7 bases; nucleotides not matched to a gene: 14. CDR3 sequence reads: CASSFRDRASGQPQHF. As DNA, the CDR3 is TGTGCCAGCTCATTCCGGGACAGAGCTTCGGGGCAGCCCCAGCATTTT.

This clone was seen just once. The CDR3 nucleotides read TGTGCCAGCAGCCCCCAACGGGCAACTAATGAAAAACTGTTTTTT. Protein product: CASSPQRATNEKLFF. The chain carries TRBV7-9 and TRBJ1-4, with D uncertain. V dropped 5 bases and J dropped 0 bases, with 10 bases sitting between them. In germline, CDR1 is SEHNR, CDR2 FQNEAQ (reference sequence). The CDR3 length is 15 residues. The full variable domain, its missing parts supplied by reference TRBV7-9 and TRBJ1-4, is DTGVSQNPRHKITKRGQNVTFRCDPISEHNRLYWYRQTLGQGPEFLTYFQNEAQLEKSRLLSDRFSAERPKGSFSTLEIQRTEQGDSAMYLCASSPQRATNEKLFFGSGTQLSVL.